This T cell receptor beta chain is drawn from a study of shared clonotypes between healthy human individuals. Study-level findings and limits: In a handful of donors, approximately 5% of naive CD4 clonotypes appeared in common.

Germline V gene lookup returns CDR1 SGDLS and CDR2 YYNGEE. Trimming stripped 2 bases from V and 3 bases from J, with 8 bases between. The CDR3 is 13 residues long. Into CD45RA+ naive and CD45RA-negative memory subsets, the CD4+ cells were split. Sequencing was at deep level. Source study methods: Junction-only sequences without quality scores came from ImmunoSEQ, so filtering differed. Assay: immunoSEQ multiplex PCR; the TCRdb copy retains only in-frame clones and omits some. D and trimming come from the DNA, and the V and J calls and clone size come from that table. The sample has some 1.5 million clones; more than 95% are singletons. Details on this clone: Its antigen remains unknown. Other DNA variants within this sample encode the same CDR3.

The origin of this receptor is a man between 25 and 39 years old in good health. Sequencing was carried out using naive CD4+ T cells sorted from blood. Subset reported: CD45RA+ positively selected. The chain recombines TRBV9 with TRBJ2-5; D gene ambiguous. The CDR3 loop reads CASSVGQKETQYF. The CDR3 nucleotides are TGTGCCAGCAGCGTTGGGCAGAAAGAGACCCAGTACTTC.